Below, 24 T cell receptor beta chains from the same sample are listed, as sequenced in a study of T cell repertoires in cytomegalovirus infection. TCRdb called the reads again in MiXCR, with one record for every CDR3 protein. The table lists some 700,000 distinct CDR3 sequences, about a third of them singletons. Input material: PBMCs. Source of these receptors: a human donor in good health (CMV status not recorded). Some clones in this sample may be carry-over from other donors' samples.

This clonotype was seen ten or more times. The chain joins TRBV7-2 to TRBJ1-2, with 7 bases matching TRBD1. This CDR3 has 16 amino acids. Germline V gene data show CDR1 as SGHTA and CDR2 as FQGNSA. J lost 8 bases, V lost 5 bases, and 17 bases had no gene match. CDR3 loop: CASSPRQGSSRGGYTF. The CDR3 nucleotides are TGTGCCAGCAGCCCGAGACAGGGCAGTTCGCGTGGGGGCTACACCTTC.

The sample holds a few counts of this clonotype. The DNA of the CDR3 is TGTGCCAGCAGCGATAATTCCGACAGGGGGCTCGGCTACACCTTC. Protein product: CASSDNSDRGLGYTF. This chain links TRBV12-3 or TRBV12-4 with TRBJ1-2; 10 positions agree with TRBD1. The trim removed 6 bases at V and 8 bases at J, leaving 12 bases unmatched. This CDR3 is 15 amino acids long.

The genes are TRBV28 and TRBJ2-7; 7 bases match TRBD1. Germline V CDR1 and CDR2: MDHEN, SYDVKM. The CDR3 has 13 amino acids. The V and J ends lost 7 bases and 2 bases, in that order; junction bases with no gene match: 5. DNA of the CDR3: TGTGCCAGCAAGGGGGCCCGAACCTACGAGCAGTACTTC. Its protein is CASKGARTYEQYF.

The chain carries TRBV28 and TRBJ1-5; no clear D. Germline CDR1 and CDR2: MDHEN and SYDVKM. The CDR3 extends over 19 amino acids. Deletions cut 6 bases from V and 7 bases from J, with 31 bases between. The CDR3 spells CASSEGFEVDGPPFQPQHF. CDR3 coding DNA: TGTGCCAGCAGCGAAGGGTTTGAGGTGGACGGTCCCCCCTTCCAGCCCCAGCATTTT.

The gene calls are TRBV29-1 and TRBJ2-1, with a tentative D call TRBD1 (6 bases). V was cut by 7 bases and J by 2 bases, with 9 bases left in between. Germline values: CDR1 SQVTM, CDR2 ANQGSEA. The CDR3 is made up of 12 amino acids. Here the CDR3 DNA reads TGCAGCGCCACAGGGACCTACAATGAGCAGTTCTTC. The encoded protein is CSATGTYNEQFF.

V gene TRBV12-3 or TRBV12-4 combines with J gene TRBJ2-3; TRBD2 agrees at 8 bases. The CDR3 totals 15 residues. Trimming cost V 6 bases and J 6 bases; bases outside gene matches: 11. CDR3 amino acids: CASSPGGVLADTQYF. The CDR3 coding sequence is TGTGCCAGCAGCCCCGGGGGGGTATTGGCTGATACGCAGTATTTT.

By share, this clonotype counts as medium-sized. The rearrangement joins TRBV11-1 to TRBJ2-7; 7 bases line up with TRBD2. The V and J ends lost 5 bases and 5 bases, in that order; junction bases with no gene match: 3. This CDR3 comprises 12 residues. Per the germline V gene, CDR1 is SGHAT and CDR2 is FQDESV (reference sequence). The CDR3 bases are TGTGCCAGCAGCCCTGGGGGGGACGAGCAGTACTTC. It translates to CASSPGGDEQYF.

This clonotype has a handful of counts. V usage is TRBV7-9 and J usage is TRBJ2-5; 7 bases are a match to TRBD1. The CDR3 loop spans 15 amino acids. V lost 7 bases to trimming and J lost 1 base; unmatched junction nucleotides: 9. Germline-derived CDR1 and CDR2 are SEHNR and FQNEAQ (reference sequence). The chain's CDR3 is CASTRLGTAQETQYF. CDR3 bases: TGTGCCAGCACCAGGTTGGGGACAGCCCAAGAGACCCAGTACTTC. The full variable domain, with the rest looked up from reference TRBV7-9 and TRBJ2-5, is DTGVSQNPRHKITKRGQNVTFRCDPISEHNRLYWYRQTLGQGPEFLTYFQNEAQLEKSRLLSDRFSAERPKGSFSTLEIQRTEQGDSAMYLCASTRLGTAQETQYFGPGTRLLVL.

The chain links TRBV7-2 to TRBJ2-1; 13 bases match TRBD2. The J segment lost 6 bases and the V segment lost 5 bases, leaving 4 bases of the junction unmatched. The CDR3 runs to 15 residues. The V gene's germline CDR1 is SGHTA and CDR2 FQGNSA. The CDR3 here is CASSRGTSGTNEQFF. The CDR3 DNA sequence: TGTGCCAGCAGCCGCGGGACTAGCGGGACCAATGAGCAGTTCTTC.

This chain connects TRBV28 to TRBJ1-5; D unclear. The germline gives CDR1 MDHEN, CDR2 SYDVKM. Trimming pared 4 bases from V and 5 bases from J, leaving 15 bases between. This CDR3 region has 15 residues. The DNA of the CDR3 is TGTGCCAGCAGTTCACCCCAGAGGGTTTATCAGCCCCAGCATTTT. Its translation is CASSSPQRVYQPQHF.

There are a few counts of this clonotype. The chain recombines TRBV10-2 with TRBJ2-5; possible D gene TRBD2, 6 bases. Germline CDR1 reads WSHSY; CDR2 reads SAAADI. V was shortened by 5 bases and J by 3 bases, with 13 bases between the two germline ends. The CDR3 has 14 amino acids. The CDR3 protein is CASSTGTGEETQYF. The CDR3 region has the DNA TGCGCCAGCAGTACCGGGACGGGGGAAGAGACCCAGTACTTC.

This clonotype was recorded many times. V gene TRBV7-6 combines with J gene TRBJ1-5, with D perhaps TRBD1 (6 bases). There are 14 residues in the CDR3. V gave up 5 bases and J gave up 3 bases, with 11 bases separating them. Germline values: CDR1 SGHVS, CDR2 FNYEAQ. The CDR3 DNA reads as TGTGCCAGCAGCCCCCGGACAGACAATCAGCCCCAGCATTTT. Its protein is CASSPRTDNQPQHF.

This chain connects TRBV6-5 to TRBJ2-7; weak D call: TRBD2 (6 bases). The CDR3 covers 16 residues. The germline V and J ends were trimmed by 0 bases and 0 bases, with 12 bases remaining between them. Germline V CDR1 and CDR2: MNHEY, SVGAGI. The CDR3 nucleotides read TGTGCCAGCAGTTACTCGTATCGGGGGTCCTCCTACGAGCAGTACTTC. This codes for CASSYSYRGSSYEQYF.

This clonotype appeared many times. CDR3 protein: CASSRQGIAKNIQYF. CDR3 DNA sequence: TGTGCCAGCAGTCGACAGGGGATTGCCAAAAACATTCAGTACTTC. The chain carries TRBV28 and TRBJ2-4; 8 bases map to TRBD1. The CDR3 contains 15 residues. Germline V gives CDR1 MDHEN, CDR2 SYDVKM. V shed 5 bases and J 1 base; nucleotides not matched to a gene: 4.

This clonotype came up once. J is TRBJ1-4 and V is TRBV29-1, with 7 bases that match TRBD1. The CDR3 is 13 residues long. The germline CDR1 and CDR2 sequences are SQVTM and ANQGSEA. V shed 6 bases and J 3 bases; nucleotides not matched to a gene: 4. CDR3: CSVVTGANEKLFF. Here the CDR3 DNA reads TGCAGCGTAGTTACAGGGGCTAATGAAAAACTGTTTTTT. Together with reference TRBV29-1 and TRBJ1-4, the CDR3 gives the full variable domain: SAVISQKPSRDICQRGTSLTIQCQVDSQVTMMFWYRQQPGQSLTLIATANQGSEATYESGFVIDKFPISRPNLTFSTLTVSNMSPEDSSIYLCSVVTGANEKLFFGSGTQLSVL.

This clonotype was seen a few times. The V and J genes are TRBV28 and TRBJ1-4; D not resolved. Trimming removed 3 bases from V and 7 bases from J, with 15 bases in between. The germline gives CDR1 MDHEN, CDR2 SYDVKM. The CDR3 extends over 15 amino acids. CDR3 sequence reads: CASSLVGSASEKLFF. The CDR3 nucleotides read TGTGCCAGCAGTTTGGTGGGCAGCGCGAGTGAAAAACTGTTTTTT.

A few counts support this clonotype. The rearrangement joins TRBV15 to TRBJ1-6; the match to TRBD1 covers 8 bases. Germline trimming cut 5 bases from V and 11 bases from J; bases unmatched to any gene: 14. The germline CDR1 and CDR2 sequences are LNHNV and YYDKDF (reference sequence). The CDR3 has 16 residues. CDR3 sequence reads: CATSLGGTGPPAPLHF. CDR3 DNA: TGTGCCACCAGCCTCGGGGGGACAGGTCCCCCGGCACCCCTCCACTTT.

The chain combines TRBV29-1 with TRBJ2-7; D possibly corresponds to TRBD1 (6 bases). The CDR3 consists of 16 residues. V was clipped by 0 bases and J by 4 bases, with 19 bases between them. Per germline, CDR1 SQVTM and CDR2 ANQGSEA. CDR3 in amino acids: CSVEERRVGRGYEQYF. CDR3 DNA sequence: TGCAGCGTTGAAGAACGGCGAGTGGGCAGGGGATACGAGCAGTACTTC.

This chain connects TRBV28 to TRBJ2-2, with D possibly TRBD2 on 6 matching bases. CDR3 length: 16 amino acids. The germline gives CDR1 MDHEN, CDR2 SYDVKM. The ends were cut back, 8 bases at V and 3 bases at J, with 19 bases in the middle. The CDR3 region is CASHSFWGVDTGELFF. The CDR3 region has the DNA TGTGCCAGCCATAGCTTTTGGGGGGTTGACACCGGGGAGCTGTTTTTT.

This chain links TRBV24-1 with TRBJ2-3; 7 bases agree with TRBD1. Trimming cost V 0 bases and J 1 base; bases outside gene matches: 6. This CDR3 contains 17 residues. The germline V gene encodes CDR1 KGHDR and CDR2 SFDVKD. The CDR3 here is CATSDLQLGQRTDTQYF. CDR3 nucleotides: TGTGCCACCAGTGATTTGCAACTGGGACAGCGCACAGATACGCAGTATTTT.

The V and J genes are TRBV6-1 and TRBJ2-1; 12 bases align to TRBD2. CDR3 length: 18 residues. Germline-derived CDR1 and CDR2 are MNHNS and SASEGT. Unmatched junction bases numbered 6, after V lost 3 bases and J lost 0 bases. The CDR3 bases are TGTGCCAGCAGTGACCCGACTAGCGGGAGAGGCTCCTACAATGAGCAGTTCTTC. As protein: CASSDPTSGRGSYNEQFF.

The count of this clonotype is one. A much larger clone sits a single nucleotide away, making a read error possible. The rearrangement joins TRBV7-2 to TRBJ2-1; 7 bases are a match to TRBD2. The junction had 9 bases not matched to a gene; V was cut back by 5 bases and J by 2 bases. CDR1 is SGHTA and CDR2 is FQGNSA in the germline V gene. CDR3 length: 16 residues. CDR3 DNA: TGTGCCAGCAGCCCAACTAACGGGGGGACCTACAATGAGCAGTTCTTC. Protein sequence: CASSPTNGGTYNEQFF.

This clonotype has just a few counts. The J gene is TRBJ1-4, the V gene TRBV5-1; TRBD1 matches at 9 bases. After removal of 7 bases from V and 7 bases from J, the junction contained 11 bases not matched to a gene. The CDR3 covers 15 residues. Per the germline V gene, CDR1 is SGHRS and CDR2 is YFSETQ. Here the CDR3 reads CASRSGTGMSEKLFF. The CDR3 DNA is TGCGCCAGCCGGAGCGGGACAGGGATGAGTGAAAAACTGTTTTTT.

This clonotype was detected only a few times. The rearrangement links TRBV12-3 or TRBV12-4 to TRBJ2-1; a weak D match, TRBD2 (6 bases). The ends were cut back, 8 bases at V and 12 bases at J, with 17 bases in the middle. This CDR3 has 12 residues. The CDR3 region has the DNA TGTGCCAGCGGAGGGTCTGGTGACTCGCAGTTCTTC. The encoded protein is CASGGSGDSQFF.